The clone carrying this TCR beta chain was seen at least ten times. Its specificity is not known. This sample stems from a study of T cell repertoires in cytomegalovirus infection. About the study: Public TCR beta signatures provided an indication of both CMV infection and a matching HLA type.

The CDR3 has 16 amino acids. With 0 bases removed from V and 2 bases from J, the gap between germline ends came to 13 bases. Germline V gives CDR1 LGHNA, CDR2 YSLEER. Overall study results and limits: The cumulative frequency of public TCR beta families identified carriers of CMV plus the relevant HLA. HLA-C-restricted CMV clonotypes gave the most frequent clonotype in two of eight donors.

TCRdb analysed the reads with MiXCR anew, one entry per CDR3 protein. The sample lists roughly 100,000 distinct CDR3 sequences, approximately 17% occurring once. Sequenced sample: PBMCs. This TCR was recovered from a human donor in good health (CMV status not recorded). Some clones in this sample may be carry-over from other donors' samples. The chain employs TRBV4-3 and TRBJ2-5; tentatively, D is TRBD2 (5 bases). CDR3 amino acids: CASSQDREGGQETQYF. The CDR3 region has the DNA TGCGCCAGCAGCCAAGATCGAGAGGGCGGGCAAGAGACCCAGTACTTC.